One and the same sample provided the 18 T cell receptor beta chains below, sequenced in a study of blood T cell repertoires in COVID-19. The method was immunoSEQ multiplex PCR; TCRdb's version includes in-frame clones alone and lacks a portion of them. The sample yields about 140,000 clones, 65% to 85% seen once. Input material: peripheral blood. The receptors come from a young man with COVID-19, enrolled during active disease.

J is TRBJ2-7 and V is TRBV20-1; D gene uncertain. The germline V gene encodes CDR1 DFQATT and CDR2 SNEGSKA (reference sequence). This CDR3 is 13 amino acids long. The V gene lost 3 bases and the J gene lost 2 bases, with 11 bases spanning the gap. The CDR3 sequence is CSASGQNPYEQYF. The DNA for the CDR3 is TGCAGTGCTAGTGGGCAGAATCCCTACGAGCAGTACTTC.

V usage is TRBV4-2 and J usage is TRBJ2-1; 8 nucleotides agree with TRBD2. J was trimmed by 3 bases and V by 1 base; bases with no gene match: 5. There are 16 residues in the CDR3. Germline lookup yields CDR1 LGHNA and CDR2 YNFKEQ. Written as DNA, the CDR3 is TGTGCCAGCAGCCAAGGCTCAAGCGGGGGCTACAATGAGCAGTTCTTC. The encoded protein is CASSQGSSGGYNEQFF.

This clone has just a few counts. The chain links TRBV5-1 to TRBJ1-1; possibly TRBD1 for D (5 bases). Looked up from germline, CDR1 is SGHRS and CDR2 is YFSETQ. Trimming pared 5 bases from V and 1 base from J, leaving 9 bases between. This CDR3 has 13 residues. CDR3 region: CASRRDENTEAFF. DNA of the CDR3: TGCGCCAGCAGGCGGGACGAGAACACTGAAGCTTTCTTT.

The chain combines TRBV11-2 with TRBJ2-5; 7 bases are shared with TRBD1. The CDR3 is 16 amino acids. Unmatched junction bases numbered 9, after V lost 3 bases and J lost 2 bases. Germline lookup yields CDR1 SGHAT and CDR2 FQNNGV. The CDR3 loop is CASSFGWGQTQETQYF. The CDR3 DNA follows: TGTGCCAGCAGCTTTGGGTGGGGACAGACTCAAGAGACCCAGTACTTC.

The chain carries TRBV10-2 and TRBJ2-7; D perhaps matches TRBD2 (6 bases). CDR3 length: 15 residues. V gave up 3 bases and J gave up 4 bases, with 16 bases separating them. Looked up from germline, CDR1 is WSHSY and CDR2 is SAAADI. CDR3 nucleotide sequence: TGCGCCAGCAGTGAAGATGGGGGAGCGGGTTACGAGCAGTACTTC. Translating it yields CASSEDGGAGYEQYF.

The V call is TRBV5-4, the J call TRBJ1-2; tentative D call: TRBD1 (5 bases). The CDR3 covers 14 residues. Trimming left V 0 bases short and J 5 bases short, with 11 bases between. The V gene's germline CDR1 is SGHNT and CDR2 YYREEE (reference sequence). In DNA, the CDR3 is TGTGCCAGCAGCTTGGGGGTCAGGGAATATGGCTACACCTTC. It translates to CASSLGVREYGYTF. The variable domain in full, with the rest retrieved from reference TRBV5-4 and TRBJ1-2, is ETGVTQSPTHLIKTRGQQVTLRCSSQSGHNTVSWYQQALGQGPQFIFQYYREEENGRGNFPPRFSGLQFPNYSSELNVNALELDDSALYLCASSLGVREYGYTFGSGTRLTVV.

The J gene is TRBJ1-5, the V gene TRBV18; TRBD1 matches at 7 bases. Germline V gene lookup returns CDR1 KGHSH and CDR2 LQKENI. After removal of 4 bases from V and 7 bases from J, the junction contained 7 bases not matched to a gene. CDR3 size: 14 residues. The CDR3 region is CASSLDRPHQPQHF. In nucleotides, the CDR3 is TGTGCCAGCTCACTGGACAGGCCCCACCAGCCCCAGCATTTT.

The V and J genes are TRBV10-3 and TRBJ2-1; the match to TRBD2 covers 9 bases. Per germline, CDR1 ENHRY and CDR2 SYGVKD. The CDR3 is made up of 15 amino acids. V shed 3 bases and J 1 base; nucleotides not matched to a gene: 1. CDR3 in DNA: TGTGCCATCAGTGAAAGCGGGAGGTCCTACAATGAGCAGTTCTTC. It is translated as CAISESGRSYNEQFF.

The chain uses TRBV5-1 and TRBJ2-6, with TRBD1 matching 8 bases. CDR3 length: 19 amino acids. After removal of 4 bases from V and 0 bases from J, the junction contained 12 bases not matched to a gene. Germline assignment: CDR1 SGHRS and CDR2 YFSETQ. The CDR3 sequence: CASSPISGQGVSGANVLTF. CDR3 DNA sequence: TGCGCCAGCAGCCCAATCAGCGGACAGGGCGTCTCTGGGGCCAACGTCCTGACTTTC. Based on the CDR3 plus reference TRBV5-1 and TRBJ2-6, the full variable domain is KAGVTQTPRYLIKTRGQQVTLSCSPISGHRSVSWYQQTPGQGLQFLFEYFSETQRNKGNFPGRFSGRQFSNSRSEMNVSTLELGDSALYLCASSPISGQGVSGANVLTFGAGSRLTVL.

This clone was picked up one time. The chain employs TRBV19 and TRBJ1-2; 10 bases align to TRBD1. V gave up 5 bases and J gave up 4 bases; unmatched junction bases: 13. CDR1 is LNHDA and CDR2 is SQIVND in the germline V gene (reference sequence). CDR3 length: 17 residues. CDR3: CASSLGQGTITGYGYTF. In DNA, the CDR3 is TGTGCCAGTAGTTTGGGACAGGGGACCATAACTGGCTATGGCTACACCTTC.

The sample holds a few counts of this clone. V gene TRBV14 combines with J gene TRBJ2-2; 8 nucleotides line up with TRBD2. The CDR3 is made up of 16 amino acids. CDR1 and CDR2 from the germline V gene are SGHDN and FVKESK. J lost 4 bases, V lost 1 base, and 5 bases had no gene match. The CDR3 sequence: CASSQVGGAATGELFF. For the CDR3, the DNA is TGTGCCAGCAGCCAAGTCGGGGGGGCCGCCACCGGGGAGCTGTTTTTT.

In its sample, this clone was seen once. The V gene is TRBV5-4, the J gene TRBJ2-7; TRBD2 aligns across 11 bases. CDR1 is SGHNT and CDR2 is YYREEE in the germline V gene (reference sequence). The V gene end was trimmed by 4 bases and the J gene end by 5 bases; junction bases not matched to a gene: 8. This CDR3 comprises 15 residues. CDR3 protein: CASSPGSGRADEQYF. The CDR3 DNA follows: TGTGCCAGCAGCCCCGGTAGCGGGAGGGCCGACGAGCAGTACTTC. Combining the CDR3 with reference TRBV5-4 and TRBJ2-7 gives the whole variable domain ETGVTQSPTHLIKTRGQQVTLRCSSQSGHNTVSWYQQALGQGPQFIFQYYREEENGRGNFPPRFSGLQFPNYSSELNVNALELDDSALYLCASSPGSGRADEQYFGPGTRLTVT.

The chain links TRBV6-2 or TRBV6-3 to TRBJ2-3; 7 bases match TRBD1. The V segment lost 6 bases and the J segment 3 bases; nucleotides outside the gene matches: 9. This CDR3 has 15 residues. From germline, CDR1 is MNHEY and CDR2 SVGEGT. CDR3 in DNA: TGTGCCAGCAGCGTCAGGACAGGATTAACAGATACGCAGTATTTT. Translating gives CASSVRTGLTDTQYF.

The chain uses TRBV5-8 and TRBJ2-2; no definite D call. This CDR3 is built from 13 residues. Between the trimmed V and J ends, which lost 0 bases and 6 bases, there was a span of 6 bases. Germline values: CDR1 SGHTS, CDR2 YDEGEE. The CDR3 loop reads CASSLDSAGELFF. CDR3 coding DNA: TGTGCCAGCAGCTTGGATTCGGCCGGGGAGCTGTTTTTT. Full variable domain (rest looked up from reference TRBV5-8 and TRBJ2-2): EAGVTQSPTHLIKTRGQQATLRCSPISGHTSVYWYQQALGLGLQFLLWYDEGEERNRGNFPPRFSGRQFPNYSSELNVNALELEDSALYLCASSLDSAGELFFGEGSRLTVL.

This clone was picked up one time. The chain employs TRBV2 and TRBJ2-5; TRBD2 is a possible D gene (6 bases). The CDR3 length is 14 residues. Looked up from germline, CDR1 is SNHLY and CDR2 is FYNNEI. Trimming shortened V by 6 bases and J by 1 base, and 12 bases separated the two germline ends. DNA of the CDR3: TGTGCCAGCAGACGCGGGACGGCCCAAGAGACCCAGTACTTC. The encoded protein is CASRRGTAQETQYF.

The gene calls are TRBV6-1 and TRBJ2-5; a possible D gene is TRBD2 (5 bases). V was trimmed by 1 base and J by 2 bases, leaving 11 bases between them. The CDR3 consists of 15 residues. Looked up from germline, CDR1 is MNHNS and CDR2 is SASEGT. CDR3 nucleotides: TGTGCCAGCAGTGAAGGGGAGCGCACGCAAGAGACCCAGTACTTC. Amino acid sequence: CASSEGERTQETQYF.

V is TRBV28 and J is TRBJ2-7; TRBD2 is a possible D gene (5 bases). The CDR3 totals 12 residues. Trimming shortened V by 2 bases and J by 6 bases, and 8 bases separated the two germline ends. Germline values: CDR1 MDHEN, CDR2 SYDVKM. CDR3 amino acids: CASSLPRAEQYF. In nucleotides, the CDR3 is TGTGCCAGCAGTTTACCGAGGGCCGAGCAGTACTTC.

The rearrangement joins TRBV5-1 to TRBJ1-6; TRBD1 matches 7 bases. Germline CDR1 SGHRS, CDR2 YFSETQ. The CDR3 is made up of 16 amino acids. With 3 bases clipped from V and 8 bases from J, the junction kept 11 bases outside the gene matches. The CDR3, as DNA: TGCGCCAGCAGCTCGAAACTGACAGGGCCGGATTCACCCCTCCACTTT. It encodes CASSSKLTGPDSPLHF.